This is a list of T cell receptor beta chains from one sample in a study of vaccination effects on CD4 cells after COVID-19. The table came from immunoSEQ multiplex PCR; TCRdb's copy has only in-frame clones and leaves some out. The table records 20,000 to 25,000 clones, roughly 79% of them present only once. Their antigens are not known. Sequenced material: CD4+ T cells from PBMCs cultured with SARS-CoV-2 spike peptides, taken after COVID-19 vaccination. Receptors were obtained from a human donor who received a COVID-19 vaccine. Some clones in this sample may be carry-over from other donors' samples. The CDR3 runs from the conserved cysteine through the conserved F or W. A D gene is named only where the DNA matches it firmly. Rows give clone size only sometimes, using once, few, many, or a class for an expanded clone.

TRBV27	once	.	TRBJ1-4	TGTGCCAGCAGCGACCAACCCCGGACAGTTACTAATGAAAAACTGTTTTTT	CASSDQPRTVTNEKLFF
TRBV29-1	.	.	TRBJ2-3	TGCAGCGTTTCACGATCCCTAGGGTCCGGGACAGATACGCAGTATTTT	CSVSRSLGSGTDTQYF
TRBV6-1	.	.	TRBJ1-5	TGTGCCAGCAGTGAATTTTGGGATCAGCCCCAGCATTTT	CASSEFWDQPQHF
TRBV7-9	.	.	TRBJ1-2	TGTGCCAGCAGCTCCGCCCCGACGGCCCTTGAGACCTTC	CASSSAPTALETF
TRBV9	.	.	TRBJ2-5	TGTGCCAGCAGCGTAGGGACGGGGGGCGCCGGTCAAGAGACCCAGTACTTC	CASSVGTGGAGQETQYF
TRBV2	.	.	TRBJ1-1	TGTGCCAGCAGTTTAGGGGGGGACACTGAAGCTTTCTTT	CASSLGGDTEAFF
TRBV6-5	.	.	TRBJ1-6	TGTGCCAGCAGTTACTCCTTAGGGGCGGATTCACCCCTCCACTTT	CASSYSLGADSPLHF
TRBV12-3/TRBV12-4	.	.	TRBJ2-2	TGTGCCAGCTCTAGCGATACCGGGGAGCTGTTTTTT	CASSSDTGELFF
TRBV7-2	.	.	TRBJ2-1	TGTGCCAGCAGCGTGGGGGATGAGCAGTTCTTC	CASSVGDEQFF
TRBV6-6	.	TRBD2	TRBJ2-3	TGTGCCAGCAGTCCCTGGGGTAGCGGGGGGGCATCGGATACGCAGTATTTT	CASSPWGSGGASDTQYF
TRBV4-1	once	.	TRBJ2-1	TGCGCCAGCAGCCAAGGCAGCTACAATGAGCAGTTCTTC	CASSQGSYNEQFF
TRBV6-5	.	TRBD1	TRBJ2-5	TGTGCCAGCAGTCCACAGGGGAGATTAGAAGAGACCCAGTACTTC	CASSPQGRLEETQYF
TRBV5-1	few	.	TRBJ2-1	TGCGCCAGCAGCTTGGGTTCGGGACCGAGGAACAATGAGCAGTTCTTC	CASSLGSGPRNNEQFF
TRBV5-4	.	TRBD2	TRBJ2-1	TGTGCCAGCAGCTTAGCGGGGGGGCCAGTTTTATCCTACAATGAGCAGTTCTTC	CASSLAGGPVLSYNEQFF
TRBV24-1	.	.	TRBJ2-2	TGTGCCACCAGTAGGGAGGCCTTGAACACCGGGGAGCTGTTTTTT	CATSREALNTGELFF